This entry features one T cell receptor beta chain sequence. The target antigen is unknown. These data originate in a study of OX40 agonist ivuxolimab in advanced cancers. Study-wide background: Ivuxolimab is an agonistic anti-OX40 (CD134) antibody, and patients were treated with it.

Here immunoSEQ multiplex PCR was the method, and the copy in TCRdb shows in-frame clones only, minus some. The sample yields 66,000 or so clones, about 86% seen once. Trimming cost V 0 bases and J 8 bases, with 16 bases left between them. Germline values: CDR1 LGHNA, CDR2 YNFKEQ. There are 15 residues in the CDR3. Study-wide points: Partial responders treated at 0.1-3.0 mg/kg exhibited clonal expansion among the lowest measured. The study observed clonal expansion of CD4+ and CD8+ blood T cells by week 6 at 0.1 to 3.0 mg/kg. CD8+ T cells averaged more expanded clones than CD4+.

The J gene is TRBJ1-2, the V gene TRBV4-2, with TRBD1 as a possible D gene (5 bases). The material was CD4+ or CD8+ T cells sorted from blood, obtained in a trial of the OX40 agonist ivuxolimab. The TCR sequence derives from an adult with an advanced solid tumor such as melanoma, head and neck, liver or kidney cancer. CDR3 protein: CASSQDDSSLEGYTF. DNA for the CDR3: TGTGCCAGCAGCCAAGATGACAGCAGCCTGGAGGGCTACACCTTC.